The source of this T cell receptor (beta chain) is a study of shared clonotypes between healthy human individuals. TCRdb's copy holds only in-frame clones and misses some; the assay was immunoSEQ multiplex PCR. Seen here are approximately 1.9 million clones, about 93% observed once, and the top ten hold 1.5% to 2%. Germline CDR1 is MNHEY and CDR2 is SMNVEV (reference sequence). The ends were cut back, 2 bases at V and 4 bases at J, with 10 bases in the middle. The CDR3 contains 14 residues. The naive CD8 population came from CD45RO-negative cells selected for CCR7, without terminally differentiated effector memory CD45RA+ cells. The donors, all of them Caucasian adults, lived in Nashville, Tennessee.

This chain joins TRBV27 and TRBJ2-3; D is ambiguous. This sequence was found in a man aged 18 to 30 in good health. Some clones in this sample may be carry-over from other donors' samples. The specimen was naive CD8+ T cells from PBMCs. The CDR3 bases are TGTGCCAGCAGTTTAGAGCCACGGCCAGATACGCAGTATTTT. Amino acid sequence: CASSLEPRPDTQYF.